This T cell receptor (beta chain) originates from a study of graft-versus-host responses after intestinal transplantation. On the study more broadly: Recipients were given multivisceral, liver-intestinal, or isolated intestinal transplants. Anti-thymocyte globulin served as induction for all recipients, who then took tacrolimus and steroids for three to four years.

Points from the study as a whole: Individuals carrying graft-donor T cell macrochimerism showed high graft-versus-host to host-versus-graft clonal ratios in allografts.

The CDR3 extends over 17 amino acids. TCRdb's table, derived via immunoSEQ multiplex PCR, lists solely in-frame clones and lacks some. Of about 73,000 clones listed, almost 90% are singletons. For this clone: What it binds is unknown.

The TCR was taken from a human donor who was the organ donor for an intestinal transplant. This rearrangement joins TRBV21-1 to TRBJ2-7; TRBD2 is the table's D call, not checked against the DNA. TRBV21-1 is described as a pseudogene. This material consisted of unstimulated CD8+ T cells sorted from spleen or lymph node cells, taken before transplant. The CDR3 coding sequence is TGTGCCAGCAGCAAAACCCCCCTAGCGGGGGCCGCCTACGAGCAGTACGTC. Its protein product is CASSKTPLAGAAYEQYV.